This T cell receptor (beta chain) is drawn from a study of CD8+ T cells in alopecia areata. Study-level results: Mice showed clearer TCR sharing than patients did, a gap that was possibly HLA-related. In scalp samples, resident alphabeta T cells of normal skin are also sequenced. Across lesional scalp, and particularly alopecia totalis/universalis, clonality surpassed that of normal scalp.

Germline CDR1 reads SNHLY; CDR2 reads FYNNEI. V dropped 6 bases and J dropped 5 bases, with 13 bases sitting between them. The CDR3 has 13 residues. A remark on this clone: Its antigen is not known.

The authors extracted RNA and reverse transcribed it into cDNA as the sequencing template. The table came from immunoSEQ multiplex PCR; TCRdb's copy has only in-frame clones and leaves some out. The table shows 100,000 to 150,000 clones, with 45% to 65% occurring only once. Alopecia areata patients had lesional scalp punch biopsies and peripheral blood taken from them. This receptor was taken from a human donor with alopecia areata. J is TRBJ2-5 and V is TRBV2; D not certain. Here the sequenced sample was CD4+ T cells sorted from blood, taken at week 0. This CDR3 is CASRISELETQYF. The DNA for the CDR3 is TGTGCCAGCAGGATTTCTGAGTTGGAGACCCAGTACTTC.